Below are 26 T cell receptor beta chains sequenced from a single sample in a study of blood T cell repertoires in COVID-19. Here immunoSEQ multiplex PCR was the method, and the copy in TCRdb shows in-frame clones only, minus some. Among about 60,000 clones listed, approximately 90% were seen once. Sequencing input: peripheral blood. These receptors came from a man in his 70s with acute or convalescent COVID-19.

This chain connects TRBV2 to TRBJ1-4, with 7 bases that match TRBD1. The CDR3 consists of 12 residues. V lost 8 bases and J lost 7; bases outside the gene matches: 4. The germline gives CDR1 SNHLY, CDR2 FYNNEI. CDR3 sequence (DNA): TGTGCCAGCGGACAGGCCCGTGAAAAACTGTTTTTT. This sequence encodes CASGQAREKLFF.

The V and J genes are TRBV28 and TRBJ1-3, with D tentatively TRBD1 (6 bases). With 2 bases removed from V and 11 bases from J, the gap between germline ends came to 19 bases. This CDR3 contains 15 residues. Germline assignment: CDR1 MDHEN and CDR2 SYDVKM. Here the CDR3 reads CASSLPRGNHLSIYF. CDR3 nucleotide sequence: TGTGCCAGCAGTTTACCCAGGGGAAACCATCTTTCCATATATTTT.

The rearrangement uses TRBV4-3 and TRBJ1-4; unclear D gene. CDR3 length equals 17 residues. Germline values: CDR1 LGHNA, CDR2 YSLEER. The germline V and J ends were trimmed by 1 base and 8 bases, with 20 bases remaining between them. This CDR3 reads CASSQAPPSGAEEKLFF. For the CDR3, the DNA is TGCGCCAGCAGCCAAGCGCCGCCCTCGGGAGCTGAAGAAAAACTGTTTTTT.

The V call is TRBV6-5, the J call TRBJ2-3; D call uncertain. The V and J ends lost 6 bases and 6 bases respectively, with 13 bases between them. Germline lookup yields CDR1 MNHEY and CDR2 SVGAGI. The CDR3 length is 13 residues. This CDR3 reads CASRPPGSDTQYF. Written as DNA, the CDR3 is TGTGCCAGCAGACCTCCGGGTAGCGATACGCAGTATTTT.

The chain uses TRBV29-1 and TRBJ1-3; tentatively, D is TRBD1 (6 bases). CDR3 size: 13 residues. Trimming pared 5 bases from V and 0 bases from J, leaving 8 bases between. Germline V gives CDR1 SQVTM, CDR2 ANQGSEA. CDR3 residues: CSVPGDSGNTIYF. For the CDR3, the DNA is TGCAGCGTTCCAGGGGACTCTGGAAACACCATATATTTT.

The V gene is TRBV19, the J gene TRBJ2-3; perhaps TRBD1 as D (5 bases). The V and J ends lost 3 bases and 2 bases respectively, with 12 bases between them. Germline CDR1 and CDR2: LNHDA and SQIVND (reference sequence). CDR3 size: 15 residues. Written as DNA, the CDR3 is TGTGCCAGTAGTATGGGGCAGGGCGCCACAGATACGCAGTATTTT. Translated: CASSMGQGATDTQYF.

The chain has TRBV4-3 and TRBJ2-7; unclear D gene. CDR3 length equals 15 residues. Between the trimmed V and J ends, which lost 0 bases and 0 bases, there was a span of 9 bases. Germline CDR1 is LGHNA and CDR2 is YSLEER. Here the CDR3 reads CASSQDRISSYEQYF. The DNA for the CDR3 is TGCGCCAGCAGCCAAGACAGGATTAGCTCCTACGAGCAGTACTTC.

CDR3: CASSLATMTGGSYNEQFF. CDR3 sequence (DNA): TGTGCCAGCAGCTTAGCCACCATGACAGGCGGCTCCTACAATGAGCAGTTCTTC. The chain couples TRBV13 to TRBJ2-1, with D maybe TRBD1 (6 bases). CDR3 length: 18 residues. Germline CDR1 PRHDT, CDR2 FYEKMQ (reference sequence). Between the trimmed V and J ends, which lost 1 base and 0 bases, there was a span of 16 bases. Together with reference TRBV13 and TRBJ2-1, the CDR3 gives the full variable domain: AAGVIQSPRHLIKEKRETATLKCYPIPRHDTVYWYQQGPGQDPQFLISFYEKMQSDKGSIPDRFSAQQFSDYHSELNMSSLELGDSALYFCASSLATMTGGSYNEQFFGPGTRLTVL.

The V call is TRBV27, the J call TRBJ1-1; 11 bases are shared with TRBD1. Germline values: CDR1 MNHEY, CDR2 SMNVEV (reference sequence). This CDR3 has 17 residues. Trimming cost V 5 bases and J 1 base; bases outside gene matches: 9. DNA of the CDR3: TGTGCCAGCAGTGCACTTCGGACAGGGGGCACGAACACTGAAGCTTTCTTT. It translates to CASSALRTGGTNTEAFF.

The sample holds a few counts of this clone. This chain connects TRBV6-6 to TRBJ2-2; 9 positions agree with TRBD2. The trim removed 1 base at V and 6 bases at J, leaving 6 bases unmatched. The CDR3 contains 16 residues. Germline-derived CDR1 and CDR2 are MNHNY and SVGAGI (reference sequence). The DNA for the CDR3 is TGTGCCAGCAGTTACTATCCTAGCGGGGACTCCGGGGAGCTGTTTTTT. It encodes CASSYYPSGDSGELFF.

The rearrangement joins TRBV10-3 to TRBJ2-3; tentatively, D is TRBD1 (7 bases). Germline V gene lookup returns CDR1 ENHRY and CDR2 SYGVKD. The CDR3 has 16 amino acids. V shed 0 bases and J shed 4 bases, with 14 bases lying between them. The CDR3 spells CAISESSGRGADTQYF. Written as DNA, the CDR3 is TGTGCCATCAGTGAGTCGAGCGGCAGGGGGGCAGATACGCAGTATTTT.

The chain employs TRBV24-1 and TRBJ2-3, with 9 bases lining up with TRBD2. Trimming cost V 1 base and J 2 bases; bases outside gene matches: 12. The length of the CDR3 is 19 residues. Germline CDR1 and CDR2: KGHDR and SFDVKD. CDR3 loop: CATSDFIIGRGGFTDTQYF. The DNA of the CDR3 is TGTGCCACCAGTGATTTTATCATCGGGCGGGGGGGCTTCACAGATACGCAGTATTTT.

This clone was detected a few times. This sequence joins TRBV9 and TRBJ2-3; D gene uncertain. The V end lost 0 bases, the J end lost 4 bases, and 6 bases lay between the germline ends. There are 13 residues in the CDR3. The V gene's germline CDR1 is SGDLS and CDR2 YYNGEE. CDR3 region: CASSVDSPDTQYF. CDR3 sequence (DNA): TGTGCCAGCAGCGTAGATAGCCCAGATACGCAGTATTTT.

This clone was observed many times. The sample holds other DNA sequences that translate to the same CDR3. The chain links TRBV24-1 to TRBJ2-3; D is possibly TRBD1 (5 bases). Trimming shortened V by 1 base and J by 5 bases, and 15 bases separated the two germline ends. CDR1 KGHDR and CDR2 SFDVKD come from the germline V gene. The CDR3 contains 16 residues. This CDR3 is CATSDLDGQGLDTQYF. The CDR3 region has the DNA TGTGCCACCAGTGATTTAGATGGCCAGGGCCTAGATACGCAGTATTTT.

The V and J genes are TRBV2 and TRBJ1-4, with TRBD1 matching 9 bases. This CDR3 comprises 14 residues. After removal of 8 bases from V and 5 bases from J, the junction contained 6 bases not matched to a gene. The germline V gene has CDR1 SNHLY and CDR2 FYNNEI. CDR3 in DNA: TGTGCCAGCCTAAACAGGGGGCGAAATGAAAAACTGTTTTTT. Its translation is CASLNRGRNEKLFF. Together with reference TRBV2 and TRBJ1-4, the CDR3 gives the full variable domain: EPEVTQTPSHQVTQMGQEVILRCVPISNHLYFYWYRQILGQKVEFLVSFYNNEISEKSEIFDDQFSVERPDGSNFTLKIRSTKLEDSAMYFCASLNRGRNEKLFFGSGTQLSVL.

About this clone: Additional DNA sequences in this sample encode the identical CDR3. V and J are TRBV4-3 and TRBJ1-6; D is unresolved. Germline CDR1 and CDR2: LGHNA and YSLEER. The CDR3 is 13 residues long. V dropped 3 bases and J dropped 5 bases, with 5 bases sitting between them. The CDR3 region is CASSQADNSPLHF. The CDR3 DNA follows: TGCGCCAGCAGCCAGGCTGATAATTCACCCCTCCACTTT.

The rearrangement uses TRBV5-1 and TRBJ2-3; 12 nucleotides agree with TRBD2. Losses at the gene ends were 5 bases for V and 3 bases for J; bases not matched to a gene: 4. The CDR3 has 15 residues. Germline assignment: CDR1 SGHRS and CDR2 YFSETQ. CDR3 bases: TGCGCCAGCAGTCTTGGACTAGCGGGGACAGATACGCAGTATTTT. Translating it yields CASSLGLAGTDTQYF.

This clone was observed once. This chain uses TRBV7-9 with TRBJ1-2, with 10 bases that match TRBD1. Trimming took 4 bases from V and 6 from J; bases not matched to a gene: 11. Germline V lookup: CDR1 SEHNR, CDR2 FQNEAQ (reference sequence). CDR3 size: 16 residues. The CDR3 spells CASSSDQTGGRNGYTF. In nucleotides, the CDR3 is TGTGCCAGCAGCTCCGACCAGACAGGGGGCCGGAATGGCTACACCTTC.

CDR3 nucleotide sequence: TGCGCCAGCAGCTTTCGAGCGGTTTTACAGGGGGTTTCCGGGGAGCTGTTTTTT. Residues: CASSFRAVLQGVSGELFF. The V and J genes are TRBV5-1 and TRBJ2-2; TRBD1 agrees at 8 bases. V was pared by 2 bases and J by 6 bases, with 15 bases of the junction left unmatched. The germline gives CDR1 SGHRS, CDR2 YFSETQ. The CDR3 loop spans 18 amino acids.

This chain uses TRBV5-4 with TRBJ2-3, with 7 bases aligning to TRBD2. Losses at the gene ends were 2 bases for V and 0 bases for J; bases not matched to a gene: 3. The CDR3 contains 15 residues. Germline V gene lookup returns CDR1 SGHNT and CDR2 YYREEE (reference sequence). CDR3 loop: CASSLGGGSTDTQYF. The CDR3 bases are TGTGCCAGCAGCTTAGGCGGGGGAAGCACAGATACGCAGTATTTT. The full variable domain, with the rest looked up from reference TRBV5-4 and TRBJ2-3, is ETGVTQSPTHLIKTRGQQVTLRCSSQSGHNTVSWYQQALGQGPQFIFQYYREEENGRGNFPPRFSGLQFPNYSSELNVNALELDDSALYLCASSLGGGSTDTQYFGPGTRLTVL.

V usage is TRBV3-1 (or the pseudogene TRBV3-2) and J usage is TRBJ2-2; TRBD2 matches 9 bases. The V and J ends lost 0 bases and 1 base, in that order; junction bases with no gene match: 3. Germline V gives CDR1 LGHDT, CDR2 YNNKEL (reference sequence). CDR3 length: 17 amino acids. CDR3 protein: CASSQEGSGGNTGELFF. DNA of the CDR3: TGTGCCAGCAGCCAAGAGGGTAGCGGGGGGAACACCGGGGAGCTGTTTTTT.

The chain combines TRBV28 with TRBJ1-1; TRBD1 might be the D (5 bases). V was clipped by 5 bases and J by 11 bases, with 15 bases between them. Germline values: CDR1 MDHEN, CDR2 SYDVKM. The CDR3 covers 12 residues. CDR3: CASSVYRIGAFF. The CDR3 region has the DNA TGTGCCAGCAGTGTCTACAGGATTGGGGCTTTCTTT.

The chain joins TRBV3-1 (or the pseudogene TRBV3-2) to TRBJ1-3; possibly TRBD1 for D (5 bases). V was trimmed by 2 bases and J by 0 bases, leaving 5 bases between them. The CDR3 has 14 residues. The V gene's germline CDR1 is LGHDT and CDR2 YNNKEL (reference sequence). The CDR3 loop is CASSQRGSGNTIYF. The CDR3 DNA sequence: TGTGCCAGCAGCCAAAGGGGCTCTGGAAACACCATATATTTT.

CDR3 sequence (DNA): TGTGCCAGCAGCTTAGTCGGGCTAGCGGGGGGGCCGGGTGAGCAGTTCTTC. Its protein is CASSLVGLAGGPGEQFF. The V call is TRBV7-6, the J call TRBJ2-1; 12 positions agree with TRBD2. This CDR3 region has 17 residues. The V gene's germline CDR1 is SGHVS and CDR2 FNYEAQ. V dropped 1 base and J dropped 9; count of bases not matched to a gene: 10.

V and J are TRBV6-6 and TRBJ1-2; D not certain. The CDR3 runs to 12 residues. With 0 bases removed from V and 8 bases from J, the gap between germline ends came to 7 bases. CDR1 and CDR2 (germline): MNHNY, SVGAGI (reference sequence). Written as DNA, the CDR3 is TGTGCCAGCAGTTACTCCAGGAAGGGCTACACCTTC. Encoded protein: CASSYSRKGYTF.

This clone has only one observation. The CDR3 DNA is TGCAGTGCTAGTCGGCACAGGACACTAACTGGAAACACCATATATTTT. Protein product: CSASRHRTLTGNTIYF. V usage is TRBV20-1 and J usage is TRBJ1-3; the D gene is possibly TRBD1 (5 bases). The CDR3 covers 16 residues. Trimming left V 3 bases short and J 2 bases short, with 17 bases between. Germline V gene lookup returns CDR1 DFQATT and CDR2 SNEGSKA (reference sequence).